The present T cell receptor (beta chain) was sequenced within a study of T cell repertoires in cytomegalovirus infection. Study-wide background: Public TCR beta signatures were indicative of both CMV infection and a matching HLA type. Overall study findings and caveats: The study found HLA-C-restricted CMV-specific TCR beta clonotypes dominating the ex vivo response.

Remarks on this clonotype: Its antigen is not known.

One entry per CDR3 protein, called by TCRdb with MiXCR from the reads. The sample lists 500,000 to 600,000 distinct CDR3 sequences, 16% occurring once. This CDR3 spans 11 amino acids. Germline loops: CDR1 SGHTS, CDR2 YDEGEE. Trimming took off 6 bases at V and 6 bases at J, with 8 bases between the two ends. Material: CD8+ T cells from PBMCs. The rearrangement links TRBV5-8 to TRBJ2-3; D is possibly TRBD1 (5 bases). This sequence was found in a human donor in good health (CMV status not recorded). Some clones in this sample may be carry-over from other donors' samples. Written as DNA, the CDR3 is TGTGCCAGCACTAAGGGGGATACGCAGTATTTT. Translated: CASTKGDTQYF.